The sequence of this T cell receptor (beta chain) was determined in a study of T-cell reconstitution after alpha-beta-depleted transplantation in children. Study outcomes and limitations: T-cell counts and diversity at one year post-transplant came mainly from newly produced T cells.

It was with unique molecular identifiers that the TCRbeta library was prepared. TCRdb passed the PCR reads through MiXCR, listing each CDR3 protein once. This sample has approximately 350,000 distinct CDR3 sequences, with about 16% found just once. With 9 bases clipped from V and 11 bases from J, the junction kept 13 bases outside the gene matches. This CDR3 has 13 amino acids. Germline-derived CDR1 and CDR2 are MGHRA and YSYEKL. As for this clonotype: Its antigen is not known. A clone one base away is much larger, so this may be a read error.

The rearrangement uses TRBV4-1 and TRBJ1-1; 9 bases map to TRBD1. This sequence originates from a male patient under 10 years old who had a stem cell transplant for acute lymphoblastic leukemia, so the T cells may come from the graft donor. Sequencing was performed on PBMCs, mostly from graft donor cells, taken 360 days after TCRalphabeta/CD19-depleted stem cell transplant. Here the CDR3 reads CARAETGGAGAFF. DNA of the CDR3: TGCGCCAGGGCCGAGACAGGGGGGGCTGGGGCTTTCTTT.